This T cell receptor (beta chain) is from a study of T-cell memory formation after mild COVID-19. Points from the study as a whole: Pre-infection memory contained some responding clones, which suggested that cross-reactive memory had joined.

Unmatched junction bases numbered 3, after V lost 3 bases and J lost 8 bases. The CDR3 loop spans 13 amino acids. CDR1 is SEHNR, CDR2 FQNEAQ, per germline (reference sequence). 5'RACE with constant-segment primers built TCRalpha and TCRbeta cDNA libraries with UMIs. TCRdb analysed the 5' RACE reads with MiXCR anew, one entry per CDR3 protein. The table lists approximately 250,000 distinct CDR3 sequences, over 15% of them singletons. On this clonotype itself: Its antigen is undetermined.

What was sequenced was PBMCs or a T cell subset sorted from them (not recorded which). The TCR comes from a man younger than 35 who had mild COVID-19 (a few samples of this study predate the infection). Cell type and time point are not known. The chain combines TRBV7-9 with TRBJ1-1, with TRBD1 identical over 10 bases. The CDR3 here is CASSFRDRGEAFF. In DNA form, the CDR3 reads TGTGCCAGCAGCTTCCGGGACAGGGGAGAAGCTTTCTTT.